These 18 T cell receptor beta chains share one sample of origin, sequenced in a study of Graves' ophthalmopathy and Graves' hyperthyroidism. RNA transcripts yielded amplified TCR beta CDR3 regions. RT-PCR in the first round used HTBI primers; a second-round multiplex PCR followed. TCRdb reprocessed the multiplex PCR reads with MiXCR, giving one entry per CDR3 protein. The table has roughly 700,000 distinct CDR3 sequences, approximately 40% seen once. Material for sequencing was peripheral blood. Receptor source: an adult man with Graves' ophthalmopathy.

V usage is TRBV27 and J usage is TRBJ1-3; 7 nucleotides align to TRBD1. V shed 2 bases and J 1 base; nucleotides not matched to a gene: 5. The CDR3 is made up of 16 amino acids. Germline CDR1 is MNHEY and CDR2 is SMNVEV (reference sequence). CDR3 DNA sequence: TGTGCCAGCAGTTTAACAGGGGCGGATTCTGGAAACACCATATATTTT. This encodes CASSLTGADSGNTIYF.

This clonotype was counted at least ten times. CDR3: CASRRTGVQTQYF. In nucleotides, the CDR3 is TGTGCCAGCAGACGGACAGGGGTACAGACCCAGTACTTC. V and J are TRBV14 and TRBJ2-5; 9 nucleotides align to TRBD1. CDR1 and CDR2 (germline): SGHDN, FVKESK. The CDR3 is 13 amino acids. The J segment lost 6 bases and the V segment lost 6 bases, leaving 5 bases of the junction unmatched.

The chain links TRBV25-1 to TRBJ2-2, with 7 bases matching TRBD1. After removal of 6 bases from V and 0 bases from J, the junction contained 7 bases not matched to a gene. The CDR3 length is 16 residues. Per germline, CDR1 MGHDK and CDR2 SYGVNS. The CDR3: CASSEGQVANTGELFF. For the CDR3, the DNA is TGTGCCAGCAGCGAAGGACAGGTCGCGAACACCGGGGAGCTGTTTTTT.

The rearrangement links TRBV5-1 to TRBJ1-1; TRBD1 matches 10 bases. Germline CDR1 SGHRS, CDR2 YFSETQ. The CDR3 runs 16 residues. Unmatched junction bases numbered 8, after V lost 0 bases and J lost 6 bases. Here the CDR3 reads CASSLASDRGRSEAFF. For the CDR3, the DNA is TGCGCCAGCAGCTTGGCCTCGGACAGGGGGAGGTCTGAAGCTTTCTTT.

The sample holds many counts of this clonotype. The CDR3 coding sequence is TGTGCCAGCAGCTTAGTGGCCGGGCGCTCCTATAATTCACCCCTCCACTTT. It codes for CASSLVAGRSYNSPLHF. The V gene is TRBV7-2, the J gene TRBJ1-6; no reliable D call. The germline V gene encodes CDR1 SGHTA and CDR2 FQGNSA. The germline V and J ends were trimmed by 1 base and 0 bases, with 10 bases remaining between them. The CDR3 length is 17 residues.

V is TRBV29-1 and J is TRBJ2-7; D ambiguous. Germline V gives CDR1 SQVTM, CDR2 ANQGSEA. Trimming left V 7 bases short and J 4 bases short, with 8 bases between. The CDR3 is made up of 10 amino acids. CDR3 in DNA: TGCAGCGGGGGTCGGTACGAGCAGTACTTC. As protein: CSGGRYEQYF.

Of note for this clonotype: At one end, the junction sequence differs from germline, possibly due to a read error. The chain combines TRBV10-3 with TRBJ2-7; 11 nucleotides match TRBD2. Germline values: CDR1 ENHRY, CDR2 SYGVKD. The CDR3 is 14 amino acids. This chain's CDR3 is CASSYRLAGNEQYF. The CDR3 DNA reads TGTGCCAGCAGTTACAGACTAGCGGGGAACGAGCAGTACTTC.

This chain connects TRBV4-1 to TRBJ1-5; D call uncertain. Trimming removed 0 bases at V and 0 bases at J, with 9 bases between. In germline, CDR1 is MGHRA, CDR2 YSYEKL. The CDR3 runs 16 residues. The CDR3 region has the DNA TGCGCCAGCAGCCAAGACGGAGGGAATAGCAATCAGCCCCAGCATTTT. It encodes CASSQDGGNSNQPQHF.

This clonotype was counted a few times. The CDR3 sequence is CASSLTGSPSGEQYF. CDR3 DNA sequence: TGTGCCAGCAGCTTAACCGGGTCTCCCTCCGGAGAGCAGTACTTC. The chain has TRBV7-3 and TRBJ2-7; D is uncertain. Germline CDR1 SGHTA, CDR2 FQGTGA. This CDR3 region has 15 residues. Trimming pared 0 bases from V and 7 bases from J, leaving 16 bases between. Combining the CDR3 with reference TRBV7-3 and TRBJ2-7 gives the whole variable domain GAGVSQTPSNKVTEKGKYVELRCDPISGHTALYWYRQSLGQGPEFLIYFQGTGAADDSGLPNDRFFAVRPEGSVSTLKIQRTERGDSAVYLCASSLTGSPSGEQYFGPGTRLTVT.

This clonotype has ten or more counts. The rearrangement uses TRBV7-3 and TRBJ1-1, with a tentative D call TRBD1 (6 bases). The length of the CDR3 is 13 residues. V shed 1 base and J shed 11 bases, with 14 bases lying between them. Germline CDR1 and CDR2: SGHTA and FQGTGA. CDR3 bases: TGTGCCAGCAGCTTAATGGGGGGCCATGGCGCTTTCTTT. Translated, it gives CASSLMGGHGAFF.

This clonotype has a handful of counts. The DNA of the CDR3 is TGCAGCGTTGCAGGGGCAGATACGCAGTATTTT. Encoded protein: CSVAGADTQYF. This chain links TRBV29-1 with TRBJ2-3; a possible D gene is TRBD1 (6 bases). The germline V and J ends were trimmed by 4 bases and 4 bases, with 6 bases remaining between them. Germline V gene lookup returns CDR1 SQVTM and CDR2 ANQGSEA. The CDR3 totals 11 residues.

The CDR3 bases are TGTGCCAGCAGCTTAAACGCGGGTTCCGCCCCTAACTATGGCTACACCTTC. Translating it yields CASSLNAGSAPNYGYTF. The chain uses TRBV5-4 and TRBJ1-2; D unresolved. The CDR3 extends over 17 amino acids. Germline V CDR1 and CDR2: SGHNT, YYREEE (reference sequence). Trimming stripped 2 bases from V and 0 bases from J, with 17 bases between. Variable domain in full (rest from reference TRBV5-4 and TRBJ1-2): ETGVTQSPTHLIKTRGQQVTLRCSSQSGHNTVSWYQQALGQGPQFIFQYYREEENGRGNFPPRFSGLQFPNYSSELNVNALELDDSALYLCASSLNAGSAPNYGYTFGSGTRLTVV.

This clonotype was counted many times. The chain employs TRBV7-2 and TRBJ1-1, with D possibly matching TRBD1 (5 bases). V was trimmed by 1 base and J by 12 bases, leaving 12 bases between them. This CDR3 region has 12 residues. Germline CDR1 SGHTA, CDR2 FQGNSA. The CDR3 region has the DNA TGTGCCAGCAGCTTAGGTGCAGGGAGCTCTTTCTTT. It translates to CASSLGAGSSFF. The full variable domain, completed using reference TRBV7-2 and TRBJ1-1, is GAGVSQSPSNKVTEKGKDVELRCDPISGHTALYWYRQSLGQGLEFLIYFQGNSAPDKSGLPSDRFSAERTGGSVSTLTIQRTQQEDSAVYLCASSLGAGSSFFGQGTRLTVV.

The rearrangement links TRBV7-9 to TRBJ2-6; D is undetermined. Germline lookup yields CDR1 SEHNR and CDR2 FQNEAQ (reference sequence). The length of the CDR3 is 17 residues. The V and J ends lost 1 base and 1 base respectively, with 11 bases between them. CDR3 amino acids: CASSLVGYLSGANVLTF. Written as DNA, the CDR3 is TGTGCCAGCAGCTTAGTGGGGTACCTATCTGGGGCCAACGTCCTGACTTTC.

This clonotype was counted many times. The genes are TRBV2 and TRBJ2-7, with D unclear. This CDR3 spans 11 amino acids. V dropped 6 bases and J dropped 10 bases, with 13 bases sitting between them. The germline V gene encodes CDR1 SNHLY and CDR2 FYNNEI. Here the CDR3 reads CASSADALQYF. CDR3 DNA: TGTGCCAGCAGCGCCGACGCTTTACAGTACTTC.

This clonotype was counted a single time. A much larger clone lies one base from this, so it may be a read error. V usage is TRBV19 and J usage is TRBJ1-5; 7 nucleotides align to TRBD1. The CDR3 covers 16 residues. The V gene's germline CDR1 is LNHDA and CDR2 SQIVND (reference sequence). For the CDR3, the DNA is TGTGCCAGTAGTCCTAAGACAGGGTCTTTCAATCAGTCCCAGCATTTT. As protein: CASSPKTGSFNQSQHF.

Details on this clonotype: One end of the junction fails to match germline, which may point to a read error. CDR3: CSVEDRQGAPLYYGYAF. CDR3 sequence (DNA): TGCAGCGTTGAAGATCGCCAGGGGGCTCCCCTATACTATGGCTACGCCTTC. The chain has TRBV29-1 and TRBJ1-2; TRBD1 matches 8 bases. This CDR3 is 17 amino acids long. The germline gives CDR1 SQVTM, CDR2 ANQGSEA.

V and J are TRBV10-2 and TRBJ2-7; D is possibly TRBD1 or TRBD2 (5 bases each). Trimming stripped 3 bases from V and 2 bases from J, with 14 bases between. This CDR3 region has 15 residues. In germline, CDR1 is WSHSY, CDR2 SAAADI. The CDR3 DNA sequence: TGCGCCAGCAGTGATCCAGGGTATAGCGCCTACGAGCAGTACTTC. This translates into CASSDPGYSAYEQYF.